The 2 T cell receptor beta chains reported below all come from one sample, sequenced in a study. MiXCR, run by TCRdb on the RT-PCR reads, gives a single entry per CDR3 protein. The table has almost 700,000 distinct CDR3 sequences, 13% to 15% seen once; the top ten hold around 3.3%. The sequencing sample was made of memory CD4+ T cells from blood. All receptors come from a female donor in good health, serving as a healthy control.

This clonotype was counted many times. The V call is TRBV24-1, the J call TRBJ2-3; 7 bases match TRBD2. The CDR3 runs to 15 residues. Per germline, CDR1 KGHDR and CDR2 SFDVKD. J gave up 2 bases and V 3 bases, and 4 bases lay outside the gene matches. CDR3 protein: CATSDLADFTDTQYF. CDR3 in DNA: TGTGCCACCAGTGATCTAGCGGATTTCACAGATACGCAGTATTTT.

This clonotype appeared a few times. V is TRBV11-2 and J is TRBJ2-4; D ambiguous. The CDR3 is 13 residues long. Germline V gives CDR1 SGHAT, CDR2 FQNNGV. The V end lost 8 bases, the J end lost 10 bases, and 18 bases lay between the germline ends. The DNA of the CDR3 is TGTGCCAGCTCCCGCCCCGGCTACCTGATTCAGTACTTC. Its translation: CASSRPGYLIQYF. Full variable domain (outside the CDR3, taken from reference TRBV11-2 and TRBJ2-4): EAGVAQSPRYKIIEKRQSVAFWCNPISGHATLYWYQQILGQGPKLLIQFQNNGVVDDSQLPKDRFSAERLKGVDSTLKIQPAKLEDSAVYLCASSRPGYLIQYFGAGTRLSVL.